This TCR beta chain was identified during a study of technical replicates of blood from a few donors. The CDR3 is 16 residues long. In germline, CDR1 is KGHSH, CDR2 LQKENI. Trimming took 3 bases from V and 4 from J; bases not matched to a gene: 8. Measured with immunoSEQ multiplex PCR; TCRdb has only the in-frame clones, and not every one. The sample has 60,000 to 70,000 clones, about 90% seen once; the top ten hold around 5.1%. The specimen was PBMCs. V and J are TRBV18 and TRBJ1-3, with 8 positions matching TRBD1. The receptor comes from a human donor in good health. Some clones in this sample may be carry-over from other donors' samples. Here the CDR3 reads CASSPGGQGSGNTIYF. CDR3 DNA sequence: TGTGCCAGCTCACCTGGAGGACAGGGATCCGGAAACACCATATATTTT.